The subject of this entry is one T cell receptor beta chain. Trimming cost V 6 bases and J 6 bases, with 11 bases left between them. The CDR3 is 13 residues long. Germline assignment: CDR1 MNHEY and CDR2 SVGAGI. Participant reports of clinical history set cohort assignment. The recovered donors of Cohort 3 showed two negative PCRs, clearance, or symptom resolution. The data derive from a study of blood T cell repertoires in COVID-19. Sequencing was performed with immunoSEQ multiplex PCR; in TCRdb, only in-frame clones are kept and a portion is missing. The sample has about 190,000 clones; roughly 83% are singletons.

This sequence joins TRBV6-5 and TRBJ2-2; a possible D gene is TRBD1 (6 bases). The sequenced sample consisted of PBMCs or T cells enriched from blood (not recorded which). The sequence was collected from a woman aged 30 to 39 who had recovered from COVID-19. The CDR3 nucleotides read TGTGCCAGCAGCCGAACAGGGCCCGGGGAGCTGTTTTTT. Amino acid sequence: CASSRTGPGELFF.